This record concerns one TCR beta chain sequence. Its cognate antigen is unknown. Vbeta (60) and Jbeta (13) primers were used in the PCR. Method: immunoSEQ multiplex PCR; TCRdb's copy keeps in-frame clones and lacks some. The sample lists some 85,000 clones; roughly four fifths were seen once. From germline, CDR1 is MDHEN and CDR2 SYDVKM. V gave up 6 bases and J gave up 1 base, with 12 bases separating them. The CDR3 sequence is 14 residues long. This sample was taken from a study of cytomegalovirus exposure and HLA in healthy donors. Findings and limits, study-wide: 16,951 TCR beta sequences were associated with HLA alleles at 0.05 false discovery rate in a later analysis. Cytomegalovirus association was listed for 164 TCR beta chains.

The specimen was PBMCs. The receptor was derived from a woman aged 40-49 years in good health and CMV-seropositive. V usage is TRBV28 and J usage is TRBJ1-1; possibly TRBD1 for D (6 bases). In nucleotides, the CDR3 is TGTGCCAGCAGCCTAGGCAGGGGGAACACTGAAGCTTTCTTT. Its protein is CASSLGRGNTEAFF. The full variable domain, rest sourced from reference TRBV28 and TRBJ1-1, is DVKVTQSSRYLVKRTGEKVFLECVQDMDHENMFWYRQDPGLGLRLIYFSYDVKMKEKGDIPEGYSVSREKKERFSLILESASTNQTSMYLCASSLGRGNTEAFFGQGTRLTVV.